The present T cell receptor (beta chain) was sequenced within a study of preoperative IRX-2 immunotherapy in early breast cancer. This CDR3 is 14 amino acids long. V lost 6 bases and J lost 3; bases outside the gene matches: 4. From germline, CDR1 is MNHNY and CDR2 SVGAGI (reference sequence). Profiled with immunoSEQ multiplex PCR; TCRdb holds only in-frame clones, not every one. The data hold fewer than 70,000 clones, with approximately 93% observed a single time. Specified treatment: preoperative locoregional IRX-2 cytokine immunotherapy. Patients received preoperative, locoregional IRX-2 cytokine immunotherapy in a phase Ib study.

This material was obtained from a patient treated with IRX-2 immunotherapy. V and J are TRBV6-6 and TRBJ1-1; the match to TRBD1 covers 10 bases. This receptor was obtained from a human donor with breast cancer. The CDR3 sequence: CASSDRGRDTEAFF. In DNA, the CDR3 is TGTGCCAGCAGCGACAGGGGGCGGGACACTGAAGCTTTCTTT.